This TCR beta chain was sequenced for a study of PD-L1 blockade in urothelial cancer. The wider study: Analyses were performed on blood at 3 weeks after treatment start (the second dose) and at 6 weeks.

The investigators introduced synthetic TCR analog templates into each PCR as spikes. The assay was immunoSEQ multiplex PCR, and TCRdb's table has in-frame clones only and misses some. The data contain fewer than 95,000 clones, roughly 84% of them singletons. Details on this clone: What it binds is not known.

Study-level findings and limits: Pretreatment TCR clonality in blood, when below the median, was predictive of better survival. By 3 weeks, tumor-associated blood clones had expanded more in durable-benefit patients.

The time point was: pretreatment peripheral blood. The sequence was collected from a man aged 60 to 69 with urothelial cancer. Specimen: PBMCs, collected around atezolizumab (anti-PD-L1) treatment.

CDR3 bases: TGTGCCACCAGCAGAGTAAGGCAGGGGGCGGCTGGCTACACCTTC. This translates into CATSRVRQGAAGYTF. The genes are TRBV15 and TRBJ1-2; 8 bases are a match to TRBD1. The CDR3 length is 15 residues. Unmatched junction bases numbered 8, after V lost 1 base and J lost 7 bases. Germline V gives CDR1 LNHNV, CDR2 YYDKDF (reference sequence). The full variable domain, rest sourced from reference TRBV15 and TRBJ1-2, is DAMVIQNPRYQVTQFGKPVTLSCSQTLNHNVMYWYQQKSSQAPKLLFHYYDKDFNNEADTPDNFQSRRPNTSFCFLDIRSPGLGDTAMYLCATSRVRQGAAGYTFGSGTRLTVV.